This passage covers 8 T cell receptor beta chains from one sample sequenced in a study of cytomegalovirus exposure and HLA in healthy donors. The PCR made use of 60 Vbeta and 13 Jbeta primers. The repertoire was sequenced with immunoSEQ multiplex PCR; TCRdb's copy has only in-frame clones and lacks some. The table has 250,000 to 350,000 clones, 75% to 90% seen once. Sample: PBMCs. All receptors derive from a man in his forties or fifties in good health and CMV-seropositive.

The chain joins TRBV27 to TRBJ2-7; D possibly corresponds to TRBD1 (6 bases). V lost 6 bases to trimming and J lost 5 bases, with 14 bases between them. The germline V gene encodes CDR1 MNHEY and CDR2 SMNVEV (reference sequence). The CDR3 contains 13 residues. Here the CDR3 DNA reads TGTGCCAGCAGAACCAACAGGGCCCACGAGCAGTACTTC. Translation gives CASRTNRAHEQYF.

The chain combines TRBV6-5 with TRBJ2-7, with 9 bases that match TRBD1. The CDR3 is 14 amino acids. Germline CDR1 is MNHEY and CDR2 is SVGAGI. V trimming: 2 bases; J trimming: 6 bases; junction bases outside the gene matches: 5. CDR3 in DNA: TGTGCCAGCAGTTACGGGACAGGGATGGGCGAGCAGTACTTC. Encoded protein: CASSYGTGMGEQYF.

V is TRBV4-3 and J is TRBJ2-5, with TRBD1 identical over 8 bases. This CDR3 has 14 residues. The germline V gene has CDR1 LGHNA and CDR2 YSLEER. V lost 4 bases to trimming and J lost 3 bases; unmatched junction nucleotides: 4. The CDR3 DNA follows: TGCGCCAGCAGCCCCGGACAGGGAAAAGAGACCCAGTACTTC. It encodes CASSPGQGKETQYF.

The chain has TRBV28 and TRBJ2-7, with 9 bases identical to TRBD2. V lost 2 bases to trimming and J lost 2 bases; unmatched junction nucleotides: 16. This CDR3 region has 19 residues. CDR1 is MDHEN, CDR2 SYDVKM, per germline. CDR3 in DNA: TGTGCCAGCAGTTTACCTCCTCCGAACCCTAGCGGGGCTACCTACGAGCAGTACTTC. This gives the protein CASSLPPPNPSGATYEQYF.

V usage is TRBV2 and J usage is TRBJ2-1; possibly TRBD2 for D (5 bases). Germline lookup yields CDR1 SNHLY and CDR2 FYNNEI. V was pared by 2 bases and J by 7 bases, with 12 bases between. This CDR3 is built from 14 residues. The CDR3 bases are TGTGCCAGCAGTGAACTGAGGGCTGGGAATGAGCAGTTCTTC. This encodes CASSELRAGNEQFF.

This chain joins TRBV15 and TRBJ2-7, with TRBD1 matching 7 bases. The CDR3 extends over 15 amino acids. Germline V lookup: CDR1 LNHNV, CDR2 YYDKDF (reference sequence). V was clipped by 5 bases and J by 2 bases; unmatched bases: 9. The CDR3 sequence: CATSAQTGIPYEQYF. The CDR3 DNA reads TGTGCCACCAGCGCCCAGACAGGGATCCCCTACGAGCAGTACTTC.

This clone occurred a few times. The CDR3 DNA is TGTGCCACCAGCAGAGGAGGATCGTACTACGAGCAGTACTTC. Its protein is CATSRGGSYYEQYF. This chain links TRBV15 with TRBJ2-7; D ambiguous. The length of the CDR3 is 14 residues. V was pared by 1 base and J by 3 bases, with 10 bases between. Per the germline V gene, CDR1 is LNHNV and CDR2 is YYDKDF (reference sequence).

V gene TRBV5-1 combines with J gene TRBJ2-1; TRBD2 matches 8 bases. J gave up 1 base and V 2 bases, and 11 bases lay outside the gene matches. This CDR3 comprises 18 residues. Germline V gene data show CDR1 as SGHRS and CDR2 as YFSETQ. CDR3 sequence reads: CASSFLSGSPRSYNEQFF. The CDR3 nucleotides read TGCGCCAGCAGCTTTCTAAGCGGGAGCCCCCGATCCTACAATGAGCAGTTCTTC.